The 3 T cell receptor beta chains presented below share a single source sample, sequenced in a study of T cell changes during pregnancy in multiple sclerosis. Profiled with immunoSEQ multiplex PCR; TCRdb holds only in-frame clones, not every one. The repertoire includes roughly 110,000 clones, under 95% of them detected once, and around 1.5% sits in the top ten. Sequenced material: peripheral blood, taken after pregnancy. Receptor source: a female donor with multiple sclerosis, enrolled in a pregnancy study.

The chain combines TRBV28 with TRBJ2-3; a possible D gene is TRBD2 (5 bases). The CDR3 sequence is 16 residues long. V was trimmed by 0 bases and J by 1 base, leaving 11 bases between them. The germline CDR1 and CDR2 sequences are MDHEN and SYDVKM. The DNA of the CDR3 is TGTGCCAGCAGTTTATGGGACTCAAGTGGCACAGATACGCAGTATTTT. Its translation is CASSLWDSSGTDTQYF.

The V and J genes are TRBV27 and TRBJ2-1, with 10 bases fitting TRBD2. The junction had 6 bases not matched to a gene; V was cut back by 5 bases and J by 8 bases. CDR1 is MNHEY, CDR2 SMNVEV, per germline (reference sequence). The CDR3 is 14 amino acids. The CDR3, as DNA: TGTGCCAGCAGTGCCAGCGGGAGGGGGGATGAGCAGTTCTTC. It codes for CASSASGRGDEQFF.

J is TRBJ2-7 and V is TRBV5-1; D is possibly TRBD2 (5 bases). Germline V gene sequence: CDR1 SGHRS, CDR2 YFSETQ. Trimming stripped 3 bases from V and 2 bases from J, with 12 bases between. This CDR3 spans 14 amino acids. CDR3 residues: CASSSERIPYEQYF. CDR3 DNA: TGCGCCAGCAGCTCAGAGCGGATCCCCTACGAGCAGTACTTC. Combining the CDR3 with reference TRBV5-1 and TRBJ2-7 gives the whole variable domain KAGVTQTPRYLIKTRGQQVTLSCSPISGHRSVSWYQQTPGQGLQFLFEYFSETQRNKGNFPGRFSGRQFSNSRSEMNVSTLELGDSALYLCASSSERIPYEQYFGPGTRLTVT.